The 21 T cell receptor beta chains given below trace back to one sample, sequenced in a study of T cells expressing NK-cell markers. TCRdb re-analyzed the 5' RACE reads; it lists each CDR3 protein once, without DNA. The sample spans 250,000 to 300,000 distinct CDR3 sequences; the ten largest clones claim around 4.2%. The specimen sequenced was blood T cells: a sorted CD56 or NKG2C T cell subset, CD4+ or CD8+ T cells, or bulk PBMC T cells (not recorded which). Receptors originate from a woman aged 18 to 69 in good health.

The J gene is TRBJ1-5, the V gene TRBV11-1; without DNA, the TCRdb call of TRBD1 cannot be checked. The V gene's germline CDR1 is SGHAT and CDR2 FQDESV (reference sequence). The CDR3 length is 18 residues. This CDR3 is CASSPAGRRGYSNQPQHF.

This chain links TRBV20-1 with TRBJ2-3; absent DNA, TCRdb's TRBD2 call cannot be checked. The CDR3 totals 14 residues. The V gene's germline CDR1 is DFQATT and CDR2 SNEGSKA (reference sequence). The CDR3 is CSARKRGSTDTQYF.

V and J are TRBV12-3 or TRBV12-4 and TRBJ2-6. The CDR3 runs to 15 residues. The CDR3 protein is CASSSRISGANVLTF.

V is TRBV7-9 and J is TRBJ1-1. Per the germline V gene, CDR1 is SEHNR and CDR2 is FQNEAQ (reference sequence). The CDR3 runs 14 residues. CDR3 residues: CASSREMMNTEAFF.

This rearrangement joins TRBV28 to TRBJ1-5. This CDR3 has 16 amino acids. Looked up from germline, CDR1 is MDHEN and CDR2 is SYDVKM. The CDR3 sequence is CASSFIGGHSNQPQHF.

The chain couples TRBV20-1 to TRBJ2-7; without DNA, the TCRdb call of TRBD2 cannot be checked. This CDR3 has 17 amino acids. From germline, CDR1 is DFQATT and CDR2 SNEGSKA (reference sequence). The CDR3 loop is CSARPPGDSGSTYEQYF.

The chain combines TRBV19 with TRBJ2-7; checking the TCRdb D call of TRBD2 is not possible without DNA. CDR3 length equals 16 residues. The germline V gene encodes CDR1 LNHDA and CDR2 SQIVND (reference sequence). CDR3 region: CASSRQGTAGGNEQYF.

The rearrangement joins TRBV7-2 to TRBJ2-1; TCRdb indicates TRBD1, and absent DNA this call remains unverified. The CDR3 is 15 amino acids. Germline CDR1 SGHTA, CDR2 FQGNSA. The CDR3 sequence: CASSLGPATYNEQFF.

The chain carries TRBV3-1 and TRBJ2-1; TCRdb gives TRBD2 as the D gene, but with no DNA this cannot be confirmed. This CDR3 contains 15 residues. CDR1 and CDR2 (germline): LGHDT, YNNKEL (reference sequence). This CDR3 is CASSWDFSSYNEQFF.

The chain uses TRBV6-5 and TRBJ2-5; TCRdb names TRBD2, which stays unverified in the absence of DNA. Germline lookup yields CDR1 MNHEY and CDR2 SVGAGI. This CDR3 is built from 13 residues. The CDR3 here is CASSYGLAGTQYF.

The rearrangement uses TRBV23-1 and TRBJ2-7; TCRdb's D call, TRBD2, is unchecked because there is no DNA. TRBV23-1 is assigned to the ORF class and has an uncertain function. The CDR3 contains 11 residues. CDR3 amino acids: CASSHGWGTVF.

This sequence joins TRBV7-2 and TRBJ2-5; TCRdb indicates TRBD1, and absent DNA this call remains unverified. Per the germline V gene, CDR1 is SGHTA and CDR2 is FQGNSA. There are 13 residues in the CDR3. CDR3 loop: CASRYTGEETQYF.

The gene calls are TRBV4-2 and TRBJ2-3; TCRdb lists TRBD2, though no DNA is available to test this call. The germline V gene encodes CDR1 LGHNA and CDR2 YNFKEQ. The CDR3 is 16 amino acids. The CDR3: CASRGIAGVNADTQYF.

CDR3: CASSPTGGPSPYTF. V gene TRBV18 combines with J gene TRBJ1-2; TCRdb selects TRBD1, and the lack of DNA leaves this call unchecked. The CDR3 is 14 residues long. Germline-derived CDR1 and CDR2 are KGHSH and LQKENI. The full variable domain, its missing parts supplied by reference TRBV18 and TRBJ1-2, is NAGVMQNPRHLVRRRGQEARLRCSPMKGHSHVYWYRQLPEEGLKFMVYLQKENIIDESGMPKERFSAEFPKEGPSILRIQQVVRGDSAAYFCASSPTGGPSPYTFGSGTRLTVV.

The chain employs TRBV20-1 and TRBJ1-4. This CDR3 is 12 amino acids long. Germline-derived CDR1 and CDR2 are DFQATT and SNEGSKA (reference sequence). This CDR3 is CSAITENEKLFF.

V and J are TRBV6-1 and TRBJ1-2; TCRdb reports TRBD1, a call that lacks DNA to check it against. Germline-derived CDR1 and CDR2 are MNHNS and SASEGT. CDR3 size: 14 residues. This CDR3 is CASSSAGTDYGYTF.

This rearrangement joins TRBV20-1 to TRBJ2-7; TCRdb's D gene call, TRBD1, goes unchecked for lack of DNA. Germline V lookup: CDR1 DFQATT, CDR2 SNEGSKA (reference sequence). CDR3 length: 13 amino acids. The CDR3 loop reads CSARGTLNYEQYF.

The CDR3 sequence is CASSLVPTGDSEKLFF. This chain uses TRBV7-2 with TRBJ1-4; TCRdb's assignment of TRBD1 cannot be checked, as there is no DNA. The CDR3 sequence is 16 residues long. CDR1 is SGHTA and CDR2 is FQGNSA in the germline V gene.

The chain couples TRBV11-2 to TRBJ1-1. This CDR3 has 14 residues. Germline values: CDR1 SGHAT, CDR2 FQNNGV. CDR3 sequence reads: CASRGDFLNTEAFF.

J is TRBJ2-6 and V is TRBV6-5; TCRdb lists TRBD2, though no DNA is available to test this call. The CDR3 is made up of 18 amino acids. Germline CDR1 and CDR2: MNHEY and SVGAGI. CDR3 region: CASSYSGTSGSGANVLTF.

CDR3 amino acids: CASLIGGGARTGELFF. V gene TRBV12-3 or TRBV12-4 combines with J gene TRBJ2-2; the D gene TCRdb calls, TRBD1, cannot be checked with no DNA. The CDR3 has 16 amino acids.